These 25 T cell receptor beta chains were sequenced from one sample in a study of CD8+ T cells in alopecia areata. Treatment meaning: oral pan-JAK inhibitor, 5-10 mg twice daily. In each case, RNA was isolated and then reverse transcribed into cDNA as the sequencing template. Generated by immunoSEQ multiplex PCR, the TCRdb table keeps only in-frame clones and is missing some. The top ten clones hold more than 0.95% of a sample with some 210,000 clones, 66% of them seen once. The material was CD4+ T cells sorted from blood, obtained around week 46, from a patient treated with tofacitinib. These receptors came from a human donor with alopecia areata.

This clone was seen a handful of times. This chain uses TRBV30 with TRBJ2-2, with a weak D call TRBD1 (6 bases). Germline assignment: CDR1 GTSNPN and CDR2 SVGIG (reference sequence). The CDR3 covers 14 residues. V was cut by 3 bases and J by 6 bases, with 14 bases left in between. DNA for the CDR3: TGTGCCTGGAGAGAGAGACCAGGGGCCGGGGAGCTGTTTTTT. Translation: CAWRERPGAGELFF.

The gene calls are TRBV6-5 and TRBJ2-1; D is possibly TRBD2 (6 bases). This CDR3 contains 14 residues. With 6 bases removed from V and 4 bases from J, the gap between germline ends came to 13 bases. Germline assignment: CDR1 MNHEY and CDR2 SVGAGI. The CDR3 DNA reads TGTGCCAGCAGAGGACCGGGAGAATACAATGAGCAGTTCTTC. Translation: CASRGPGEYNEQFF.

The rearrangement uses TRBV7-2 and TRBJ1-5, with D possibly being TRBD1 (6 bases). This CDR3 has 14 residues. CDR1 and CDR2 from the germline V gene are SGHTA and FQGNSA. Trimming took 5 bases from V and 4 from J, leaving 12 bases between them. DNA of the CDR3: TGTGCCAGCAGCCCCGGACAGAGAAATCAGCCCCAGCATTTT. This codes for CASSPGQRNQPQHF. Based on the CDR3 plus reference TRBV7-2 and TRBJ1-5, the full variable domain is GAGVSQSPSNKVTEKGKDVELRCDPISGHTALYWYRQSLGQGLEFLIYFQGNSAPDKSGLPSDRFSAERTGGSVSTLTIQRTQQEDSAVYLCASSPGQRNQPQHFGDGTRLSIL.

This sequence joins TRBV30 and TRBJ2-1; the match to TRBD2 covers 8 bases. In germline, CDR1 is GTSNPN, CDR2 SVGIG (reference sequence). With V trimmed by 3 bases and J by 10 bases, 5 bases remained unmatched. CDR3 length equals 12 residues. CDR3 nucleotides: TGTGCCTGGAGAGGACTAGCTGAGGAGCAGTTCTTC. This codes for CAWRGLAEEQFF.

The chain joins TRBV29-1 to TRBJ2-4, with D maybe TRBD1 (6 bases). Germline V gene sequence: CDR1 SQVTM, CDR2 ANQGSEA. Trimming removed 2 bases from V and 4 bases from J, with 9 bases in between. The CDR3 totals 13 residues. The CDR3: CSVELGQKNIQYF. The CDR3 nucleotides read TGCAGCGTTGAATTAGGACAGAAAAACATTCAGTACTTC. Variable domain in full (rest from reference TRBV29-1 and TRBJ2-4): SAVISQKPSRDICQRGTSLTIQCQVDSQVTMMFWYRQQPGQSLTLIATANQGSEATYESGFVIDKFPISRPNLTFSTLTVSNMSPEDSSIYLCSVELGQKNIQYFGAGTRLSVL.

This clone turned up a few times. This chain uses TRBV2 with TRBJ2-4; no firm D call. The CDR3 spans 14 residues. From germline, CDR1 is SNHLY and CDR2 FYNNEI. V lost 3 bases, J lost 0 bases, and 6 bases lay in between. The CDR3 loop reads CASSEGLAKNIQYF. In DNA form, the CDR3 reads TGTGCCAGCAGTGAGGGGTTAGCCAAAAACATTCAGTACTTC.

This clone was observed a handful of times. The CDR3 sequence is CSATLDGYTF. CDR3 nucleotide sequence: TGCAGCGCTACCTTGGATGGCTACACCTTC. V gene TRBV29-1 combines with J gene TRBJ1-2; D gene uncertain. V lost 7 bases to trimming and J lost 6 bases, with 9 bases between them. Germline CDR1 reads SQVTM; CDR2 reads ANQGSEA. The CDR3 has 10 residues.

V is TRBV30 and J is TRBJ2-3, with 7 nucleotides matching TRBD1. The CDR3 extends over 15 amino acids. CDR1 is GTSNPN, CDR2 SVGIG, per germline (reference sequence). Trimming cost V 5 bases and J 2 bases; bases outside gene matches: 10. The DNA for the CDR3 is TGTGCCTGGGGCTCCGGACAGGCTTACACAGATACGCAGTATTTT. This sequence encodes CAWGSGQAYTDTQYF.

Worth noting for this clone: The conserved final phenylalanine or tryptophan is absent from the CDR3, which likely points to a read error. It is unclear where the CDR3 begins or ends on the DNA, so no DNA is shown, and the CDR3 is as TCRdb lists it. The chain links TRBV23-1 to TRBJ1-1; the D call in the table, TRBD1, was not verified against the DNA. TRBV23-1 is an open reading frame whose function is uncertain. The CDR3 sequence runs 10 residues, both termini included. CDR3 region: CASPPRQGEV.

V and J are TRBV2 and TRBJ2-7; 9 positions agree with TRBD1. V lost 5 bases, J lost 7 bases, and 6 bases stayed unmatched. Germline values: CDR1 SNHLY, CDR2 FYNNEI. This CDR3 contains 13 residues. The CDR3 reads CASSRDRVEEQYF. The CDR3 nucleotides are TGTGCCAGCAGTAGGGACAGGGTGGAGGAGCAGTACTTC.

V is TRBV10-2 and J is TRBJ2-6; D not certain. V was trimmed by 6 bases and J by 0 bases, leaving 18 bases between them. Looked up from germline, CDR1 is WSHSY and CDR2 is SAAADI. CDR3 size: 18 residues. CDR3 DNA: TGCGCCAGCAGCCTCCCGGGCTCTCCCCACTCTGGGGCCAACGTCCTGACTTTC. This translates into CASSLPGSPHSGANVLTF.

A single count supports this clone. Other DNA sequences in this specimen translate into the identical CDR3. The chain carries TRBV4-3 and TRBJ1-2, with D possibly being TRBD1 (6 bases). Germline V gives CDR1 LGHNA, CDR2 YSLEER. V was shortened by 0 bases and J by 2 bases, with 7 bases between the two germline ends. CDR3 length: 14 residues. The CDR3 reads CASSQEGTNYGYTF. DNA for the CDR3: TGCGCCAGCAGCCAAGAAGGGACAAACTATGGCTACACCTTC.

The V gene is TRBV29-1, the J gene TRBJ2-2, with D unresolved. V was clipped by 4 bases and J by 7 bases, with 7 bases between them. This CDR3 has 11 amino acids. The germline gives CDR1 SQVTM, CDR2 ANQGSEA. DNA of the CDR3: TGCAGCGTTGGAGCTCTCGGGGAGCTGTTTTTT. Its protein product is CSVGALGELFF.

This clone has just a few counts. The V gene is TRBV14, the J gene TRBJ2-1; 8 nucleotides line up with TRBD2. The germline V gene encodes CDR1 SGHDN and CDR2 FVKESK. The V segment lost 4 bases and the J segment 10 bases; nucleotides outside the gene matches: 9. CDR3 size: 14 residues. Here the CDR3 DNA reads TGTGCCAGCAGCCGGGTACGGGGGGGCGGAGAGCAGTTCTTC. This sequence encodes CASSRVRGGGEQFF.

V usage is TRBV10-3 and J usage is TRBJ2-7; a possible D gene is TRBD2 (5 bases). V was clipped by 6 bases and J by 1 base, with 7 bases between them. The CDR3 length is 12 residues. Germline lookup yields CDR1 ENHRY and CDR2 SYGVKD. The CDR3 sequence is CAISGESYEQYF. DNA for the CDR3: TGTGCCATCAGCGGGGAGTCCTACGAGCAGTACTTC.

This rearrangement joins TRBV30 to TRBJ1-4, with D tentatively TRBD1 (6 bases). Germline V gene lookup returns CDR1 GTSNPN and CDR2 SVGIG (reference sequence). This CDR3 region has 16 residues. Trimming cost V 0 bases and J 3 bases, with 14 bases left between them. CDR3 amino acids: CAWSVNVGTPNEKLFF. DNA of the CDR3: TGTGCCTGGAGTGTAAATGTTGGGACACCTAATGAAAAACTGTTTTTT.

This clone was counted between two and nine times. The chain has TRBV6-6 and TRBJ2-2, with 9 positions matching TRBD1. Trimming cost V 4 bases and J 4 bases; bases outside gene matches: 7. The CDR3 runs 16 residues. The V gene's germline CDR1 is MNHNY and CDR2 SVGAGI (reference sequence). The CDR3 sequence is CASSSRGTGSTGELFF. In nucleotides, the CDR3 is TGTGCCAGCAGTTCGCGGGGGACAGGGAGCACCGGGGAGCTGTTTTTT.

V is TRBV15 and J is TRBJ1-2; a weak D match, TRBD1 (6 bases). The CDR3 spans 16 residues. Trimming cost V 1 base and J 1 base, with 13 bases left between them. CDR1 is LNHNV and CDR2 is YYDKDF in the germline V gene (reference sequence). The CDR3 DNA reads TGTGCCACCAGCAGAGTAGAGGGGGGCAGTAACTATGGCTACACCTTC. Amino acid sequence: CATSRVEGGSNYGYTF.

The chain joins TRBV29-1 to TRBJ1-1; TRBD1 is a possible D gene (5 bases). This CDR3 has 11 residues. Between the trimmed V and J ends, which lost 6 bases and 11 bases, there was a span of 16 bases. Germline V gene lookup returns CDR1 SQVTM and CDR2 ANQGSEA. In nucleotides, the CDR3 is TGCAGCGTACCGGGGCCAGTCGGGGCTTTCTTT. It yields the protein CSVPGPVGAFF.

This chain links TRBV6-5 with TRBJ1-1, with TRBD1 as a possible D gene (6 bases). The ends were cut back, 6 bases at V and 4 bases at J, with 12 bases in the middle. Germline-derived CDR1 and CDR2 are MNHEY and SVGAGI. The CDR3 sequence is 13 residues long. The CDR3 here is CASRRTESTEAFF. Written as DNA, the CDR3 is TGTGCCAGCAGAAGGACAGAGAGCACTGAAGCTTTCTTT.

This clone was observed once. The chain is built from TRBV29-1 and TRBJ2-3; D is possibly TRBD2 (6 bases). Trimming left V 4 bases short and J 5 bases short, with 13 bases between. The CDR3 is 13 amino acids. Germline values: CDR1 SQVTM, CDR2 ANQGSEA. CDR3 bases: TGCAGCGTTGGTTTGGGGGGTGGAGATACGCAGTATTTT. Translating it yields CSVGLGGGDTQYF.

The genes are TRBV29-1 and TRBJ1-2, with D uncertain. The germline gives CDR1 SQVTM, CDR2 ANQGSEA. This CDR3 has 11 amino acids. The germline V and J ends were trimmed by 6 bases and 3 bases, with 8 bases remaining between them. DNA for the CDR3: TGCAGCGTCACAGTGTACTATGGCTACACCTTC. This translates into CSVTVYYGYTF.

The genes are TRBV14 and TRBJ2-1; D is possibly TRBD2 (5 bases). Germline V lookup: CDR1 SGHDN, CDR2 FVKESK. The CDR3 is 16 amino acids. V was pared by 4 bases and J by 10 bases, with 23 bases between. The CDR3 spells CASSPVGKIQPREQFF. The CDR3 region has the DNA TGTGCCAGCAGCCCCGTCGGGAAGATACAGCCCCGGGAGCAGTTCTTC.

This chain uses TRBV5-1 with TRBJ2-3, with 10 bases aligning to TRBD2. After removal of 3 bases from V and 0 bases from J, the junction contained 7 bases not matched to a gene. There are 17 residues in the CDR3. Germline assignment: CDR1 SGHRS and CDR2 YFSETQ. CDR3 nucleotide sequence: TGCGCCAGCAGCTCTAGCGGGGGCTTTCCTAGCACAGATACGCAGTATTTT. Translation gives CASSSSGGFPSTDTQYF.

The rearrangement joins TRBV25-1 to TRBJ2-7, with 8 bases fitting TRBD1. The CDR3 is made up of 12 amino acids. The trim removed 6 bases at V and 6 bases at J, leaving 4 bases unmatched. Germline lookup yields CDR1 MGHDK and CDR2 SYGVNS. CDR3 amino acids: CASRYTGGEQYF. The CDR3 nucleotides read TGTGCCAGCAGGTATACAGGGGGCGAGCAGTACTTC.